Listed below are T cell receptor beta chains from one sample, sequenced in a study of T cell responses to AZD1222 COVID-19 vaccine. Clones were read by immunoSEQ multiplex PCR, and TCRdb kept only the in-frame ones, dropping some. The sample has around 120,000 clones, about 91% seen once. Specimen: peripheral blood, collected 28 days after the second AZD1222 dose. The receptors were sampled from an adult who received the AZD1222 COVID-19 vaccine. Both conserved end residues are part of each CDR3. The D gene is left open where the match is weak. Clone size appears in some rows only: once, few, many, or a class for an expanded clone.

v_gene,d_gene,abundance,j_gene,CDR3aa,CDR3nt
TRBV5-4,.,.,TRBJ2-3,CASSLSGYRTDTQYF,TGTGCCAGCAGCTTGTCAGGCTATAGGACAGATACGCAGTATTTT
TRBV18,.,.,TRBJ1-4,CASSPPMSGNEKLFF,TGTGCCAGCTCACCACCTATGTCAGGGAATGAAAAACTGTTTTTT
TRBV6-5,.,.,TRBJ2-1,CASSYGVGSYNEQFF,TGTGCCAGCAGTTACGGCGTCGGATCCTACAATGAGCAGTTCTTC
TRBV7-8,TRBD2,few,TRBJ2-3,CASSPERGGRDTQYF,TGTGCCAGCAGCCCGGAGCGGGGGGGGCGGGATACGCAGTATTTT
TRBV5-4,.,.,TRBJ1-1,CASSLGTFTEAFF,TGTGCCAGCAGCTTAGGGACTTTCACTGAAGCTTTCTTT
TRBV27,.,.,TRBJ2-7,CASSSSYEQYF,TGTGCCAGCAGTTCGAGCTACGAGCAGTACTTC
TRBV7-3,TRBD1,.,TRBJ2-3,CASSLGQGAGSDTQYF,TGTGCCAGCAGCTTAGGACAGGGGGCTGGTTCAGATACGCAGTATTTT
TRBV29-1,TRBD2,.,TRBJ2-1,CSAGGTSGTQIYNEQFF,TGCAGCGCGGGGGGGACTAGCGGGACCCAAATCTACAATGAGCAGTTCTTC
TRBV6-4,.,.,TRBJ2-6,CASSLTADISGANVLTF,TGTGCCAGCAGCTTAACAGCGGATATCTCTGGGGCCAACGTCCTGACTTTC
TRBV2,TRBD1,.,TRBJ1-2,CASRGQGIYGYTF,TGTGCCAGCCGGGGACAGGGGATTTACGGCTACACCTTC
TRBV7-8,.,.,TRBJ1-2,CASSLKETDYGYTF,TGTGCCAGCAGCTTAAAAGAGACGGACTATGGCTACACCTTC
TRBV27,.,.,TRBJ2-1,CASSNRDFSYNEQFF,TGTGCCAGCAGTAACCGGGACTTCTCCTACAATGAGCAGTTCTTC
TRBV9,.,.,TRBJ2-2,CASSVVDGELFF,TGTGCCAGCAGCGTAGTGGACGGGGAGCTGTTTTTT
TRBV27,TRBD1,.,TRBJ1-2,CASSPKPGQIMGYTF,TGTGCCAGCAGTCCGAAACCGGGACAGATAATGGGCTACACCTTC
TRBV5-4,.,.,TRBJ1-1,CASSSGTSMNTEAFF,TGTGCCAGCAGCTCCGGGACATCTATGAACACTGAAGCTTTCTTT
TRBV27,.,.,TRBJ1-4,CASSLLGVTNEKLFF,TGTGCCAGCAGTCTTTTAGGGGTTACTAATGAAAAACTGTTTTTT
TRBV7-3,TRBD2,.,TRBJ2-7,CASSLRLASGRVGYEQYF,TGTGCCAGCAGCCTAAGGCTGGCTAGCGGGAGAGTCGGCTACGAGCAGTACTTC
TRBV4-2,.,.,TRBJ1-3,CASSQVGELGGNTIYF,TGTGCCAGCAGCCAAGTGGGGGAGTTAGGGGGAAACACCATATATTTT
TRBV6-4,TRBD2,.,TRBJ2-7,CASSFRDSGSRAEQYF,TGTGCCAGCAGCTTCAGGGATAGCGGGAGTAGGGCCGAGCAGTACTTC
TRBV7-8,.,.,TRBJ2-6,CASSLAARALSGANVLTF,TGTGCCAGCAGCTTAGCCGCCAGGGCCCTTTCTGGGGCCAACGTCCTGACTTTC
TRBV15,.,.,TRBJ1-3,CATSRDENTIYF,TGTGCCACCAGCAGAGATGAGAACACCATATATTTT
TRBV6-1,TRBD2,.,TRBJ2-1,CASSAAGGGRNEQFF,TGTGCCAGCAGTGCAGCGGGAGGAGGGAGGAATGAGCAGTTCTTC
TRBV7-8,.,.,TRBJ1-1,CASSFRVGTEAFF,TGTGCCAGCAGCTTCCGGGTGGGCACTGAAGCTTTCTTT
TRBV9,.,.,TRBJ2-7,CASSPRPQTLYEQYF,TGTGCCAGCAGCCCCAGACCCCAGACGCTTTACGAGCAGTACTTC
TRBV13,.,.,TRBJ1-3,CASSSSAVGNTIYF,TGTGCCAGCAGCTCCTCAGCTGTTGGAAACACCATATATTTT
TRBV11-2,TRBD2,.,TRBJ2-5,CASSSPGGGIIGETQYF,TGTGCCAGCAGCTCCCCGGGGGGAGGGATCATAGGGGAGACCCAGTACTTC
TRBV13,.,few,TRBJ2-4,CASSSKLAKNIQYF,TGTGCCAGCAGTTCAAAACTAGCCAAAAACATTCAGTACTTC
TRBV27,.,.,TRBJ1-1,CASSLVGGITEAFF,TGTGCCAGCAGTTTAGTCGGGGGGATCACTGAAGCTTTCTTT
TRBV19,.,.,TRBJ1-1,CASSKDRRGEAFF,TGTGCCAGTAGTAAGGACAGAAGGGGTGAAGCTTTCTTT
TRBV9,TRBD1,.,TRBJ2-7,CASSTTDREKQYF,TGTGCCAGCAGCACAACGGACAGGGAAAAGCAGTACTTC
TRBV27,.,.,TRBJ1-2,CASSFNRAYGYTF,TGTGCCAGCAGTTTCAACAGGGCATATGGCTACACCTTC
TRBV7-3,.,.,TRBJ2-1,CASSLDGTNNEQFF,TGTGCCAGCAGCTTAGACGGGACCAACAATGAGCAGTTCTTC
TRBV6-1,.,many,TRBJ1-3,CASSDGPAGGNTIYF,TGTGCCAGCAGTGATGGTCCTGCGGGAGGAAACACCATATATTTT
TRBV9,.,.,TRBJ1-2,CASSSPPGRMGGYTF,TGTGCCAGCAGCTCCCCCCCCGGACGTATGGGGGGCTACACCTTC
TRBV28,TRBD1,.,TRBJ1-6,CASTGQGDLNSPLHF,TGTGCCAGCACCGGACAGGGGGACCTTAATTCACCCCTCCACTTT
TRBV5-1,TRBD1,.,TRBJ2-6,CASSLGTGEGTGANVLTF,TGCGCCAGCAGCTTGGGGACAGGGGAAGGGACAGGGGCCAACGTCCTGACTTTC
TRBV19,.,.,TRBJ1-2,CASSQIGYTF,TGTGCCAGTAGTCAGATTGGCTACACCTTC